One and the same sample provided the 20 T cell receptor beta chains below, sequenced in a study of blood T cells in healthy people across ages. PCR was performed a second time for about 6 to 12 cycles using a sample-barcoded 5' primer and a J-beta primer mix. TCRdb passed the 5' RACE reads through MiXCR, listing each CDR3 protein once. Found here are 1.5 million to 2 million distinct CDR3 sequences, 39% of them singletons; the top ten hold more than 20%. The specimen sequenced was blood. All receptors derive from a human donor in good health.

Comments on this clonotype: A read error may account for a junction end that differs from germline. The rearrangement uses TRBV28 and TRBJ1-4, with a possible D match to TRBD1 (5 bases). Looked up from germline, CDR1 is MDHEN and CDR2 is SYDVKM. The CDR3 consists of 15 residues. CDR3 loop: CAGRVGEAPNEKLFF. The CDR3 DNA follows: TGTGCCGGCAGGGTTGGGGAAGCACCTAATGAAAAACTGTTTTTT.

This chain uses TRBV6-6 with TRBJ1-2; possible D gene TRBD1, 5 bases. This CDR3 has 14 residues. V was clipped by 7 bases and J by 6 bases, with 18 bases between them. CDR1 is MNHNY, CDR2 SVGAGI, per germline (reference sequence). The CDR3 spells CASNVIDSKHGYTF. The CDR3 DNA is TGTGCCAGCAACGTCATAGACAGCAAACATGGCTACACCTTC.

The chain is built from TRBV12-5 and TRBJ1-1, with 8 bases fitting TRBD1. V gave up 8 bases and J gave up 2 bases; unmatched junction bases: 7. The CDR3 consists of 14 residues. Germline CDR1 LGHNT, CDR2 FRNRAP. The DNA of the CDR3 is TGTGCTAGTTGGAAGGGACAGGAAAACACTGAAGCTTTCTTT. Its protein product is CASWKGQENTEAFF.

CDR3 sequence (DNA): TGCAGTGCTATGGAGACGCAGGATCAGCCCCAGCATTTT. Encoded protein: CSAMETQDQPQHF. The genes are TRBV20-1 and TRBJ1-5; D is unresolved. Germline V gives CDR1 DFQATT, CDR2 SNEGSKA (reference sequence). V gave up 4 bases and J gave up 5 bases, with 12 bases separating them. This CDR3 is built from 13 residues.

The CDR3 DNA sequence: TGTGCCAGCAGCTTCAACTCTATCAGGCACAATGAGCAGTTCTTC. This translates into CASSFNSIRHNEQFF. The genes are TRBV7-2 and TRBJ2-1; D is ambiguous. Trimming pared 3 bases from V and 5 bases from J, leaving 14 bases between. The length of the CDR3 is 15 residues. CDR1 and CDR2 from the germline V gene are SGHTA and FQGNSA.

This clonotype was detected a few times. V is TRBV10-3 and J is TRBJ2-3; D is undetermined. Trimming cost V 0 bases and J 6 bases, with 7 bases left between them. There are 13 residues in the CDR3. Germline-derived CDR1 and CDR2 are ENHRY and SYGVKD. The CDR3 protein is CAISESIYDTQYF. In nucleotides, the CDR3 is TGTGCCATCAGTGAGTCGATCTACGATACGCAGTATTTT.

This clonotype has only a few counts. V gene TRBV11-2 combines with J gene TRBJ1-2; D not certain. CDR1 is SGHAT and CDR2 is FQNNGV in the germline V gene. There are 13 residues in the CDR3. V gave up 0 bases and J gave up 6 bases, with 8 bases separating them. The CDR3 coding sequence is TGTGCCAGCAGCTTAGATATTCTAAATGGCTACACCTTC. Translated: CASSLDILNGYTF.

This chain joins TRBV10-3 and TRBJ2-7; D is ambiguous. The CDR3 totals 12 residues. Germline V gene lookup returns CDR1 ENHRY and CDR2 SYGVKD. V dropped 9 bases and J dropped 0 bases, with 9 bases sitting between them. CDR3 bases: TGTGCCATTTCACAGAGCTCCTACGAGCAGTACTTC. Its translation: CAISQSSYEQYF.

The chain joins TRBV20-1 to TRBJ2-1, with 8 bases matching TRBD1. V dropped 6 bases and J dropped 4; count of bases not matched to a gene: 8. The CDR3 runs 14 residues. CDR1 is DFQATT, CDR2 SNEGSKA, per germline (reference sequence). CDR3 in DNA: TGCAGTGCCATGAAGGACAGGGATTACAATGAGCAGTTCTTC. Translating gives CSAMKDRDYNEQFF.

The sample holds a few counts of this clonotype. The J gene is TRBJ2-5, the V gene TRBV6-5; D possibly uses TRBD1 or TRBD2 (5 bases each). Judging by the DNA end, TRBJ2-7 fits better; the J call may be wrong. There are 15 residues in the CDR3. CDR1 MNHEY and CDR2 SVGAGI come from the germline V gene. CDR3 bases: TGTGCCAGCAGTTACTCGGGACGAAGGAGTTTCGAGCAGTACTTC. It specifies CASSYSGRRSFEQYF.

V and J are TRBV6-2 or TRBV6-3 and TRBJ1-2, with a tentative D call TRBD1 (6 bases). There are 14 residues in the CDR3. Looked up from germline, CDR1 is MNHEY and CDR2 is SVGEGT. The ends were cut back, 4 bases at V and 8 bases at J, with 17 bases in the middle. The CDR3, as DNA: TGTGCCAGCAGTTTAACAGGGTTATTACTCGGCTACACCTTC. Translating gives CASSLTGLLLGYTF.

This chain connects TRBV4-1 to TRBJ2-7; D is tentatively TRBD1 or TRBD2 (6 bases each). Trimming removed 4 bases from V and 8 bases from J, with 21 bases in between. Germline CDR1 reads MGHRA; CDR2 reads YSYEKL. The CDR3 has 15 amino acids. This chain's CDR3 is CASSLRGGGRYKQYF. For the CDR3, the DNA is TGCGCCAGCAGCCTCAGAGGAGGGGGGAGATACAAGCAGTACTTC.

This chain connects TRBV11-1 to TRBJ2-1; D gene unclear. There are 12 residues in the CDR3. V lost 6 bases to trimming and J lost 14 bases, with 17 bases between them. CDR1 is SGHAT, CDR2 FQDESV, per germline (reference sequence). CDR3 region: CASRDQTFEEFF. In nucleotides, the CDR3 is TGTGCCAGCAGAGACCAGACCTTCGAGGAGTTCTTC. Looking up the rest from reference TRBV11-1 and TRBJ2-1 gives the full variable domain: EAEVAQSPRYKITEKSQAVAFWCDPISGHATLYWYRQILGQGPELLVQFQDESVVDDSQLPKDRFSAERLKGVDSTLKIQPAELGDSAMYLCASRDQTFEEFFGPGTRLTVL.

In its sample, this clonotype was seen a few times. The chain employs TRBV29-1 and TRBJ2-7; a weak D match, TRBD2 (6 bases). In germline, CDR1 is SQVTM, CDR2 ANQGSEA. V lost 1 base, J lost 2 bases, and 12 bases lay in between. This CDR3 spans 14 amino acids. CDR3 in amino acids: CSVEGDSNTYEQYF. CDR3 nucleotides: TGCAGCGTTGAAGGGGACTCCAACACCTACGAGCAGTACTTC.

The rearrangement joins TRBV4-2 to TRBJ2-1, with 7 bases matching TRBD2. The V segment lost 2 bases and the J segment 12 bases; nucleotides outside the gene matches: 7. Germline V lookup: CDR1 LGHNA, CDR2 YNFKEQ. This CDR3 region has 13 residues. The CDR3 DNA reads TGTGCCAGCAGCCAATCCGGGGGGTGGGCGCAGTTCTTC. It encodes CASSQSGGWAQFF.

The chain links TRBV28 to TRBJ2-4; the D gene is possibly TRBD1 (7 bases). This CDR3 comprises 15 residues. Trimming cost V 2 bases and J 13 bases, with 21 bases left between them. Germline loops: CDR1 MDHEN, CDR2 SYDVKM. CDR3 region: CASSLGTAAPGEQYF. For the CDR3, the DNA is TGTGCCAGCAGTTTAGGGACAGCGGCCCCGGGGGAGCAGTACTTC. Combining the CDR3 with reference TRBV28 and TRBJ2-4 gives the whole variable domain DVKVTQSSRYLVKRTGEKVFLECVQDMDHENMFWYRQDPGLGLRLIYFSYDVKMKEKGDIPEGYSVSREKKERFSLILESASTNQTSMYLCASSLGTAAPGEQYFGAGTRLSVL.

Written as DNA, the CDR3 is TGTGCCAGCAGCTTTGGGGGGCTCAGCACAGATACGCAGTATTTT. Residues: CASSFGGLSTDTQYF. The gene calls are TRBV7-9 and TRBJ2-3, with D possibly called TRBD1 or TRBD2 (6 bases each). V shed 3 bases and J shed 0 bases, with 10 bases lying between them. The CDR3 sequence is 15 residues long. The V gene's germline CDR1 is SEHNR and CDR2 FQNEAQ (reference sequence).

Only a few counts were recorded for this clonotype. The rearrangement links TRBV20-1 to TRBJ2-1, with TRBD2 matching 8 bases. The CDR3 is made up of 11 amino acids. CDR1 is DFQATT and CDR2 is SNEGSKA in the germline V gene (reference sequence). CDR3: CRASGGREQFF. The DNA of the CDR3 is TGCAGGGCTTCGGGGGGGCGAGAGCAGTTCTTC.

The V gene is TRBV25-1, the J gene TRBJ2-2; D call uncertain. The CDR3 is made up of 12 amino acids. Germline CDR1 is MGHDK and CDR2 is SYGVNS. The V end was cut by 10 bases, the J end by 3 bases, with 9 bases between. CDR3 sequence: CATRGDTGELFF. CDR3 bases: TGTGCCACCCGCGGAGACACCGGGGAGCTGTTTTTT.

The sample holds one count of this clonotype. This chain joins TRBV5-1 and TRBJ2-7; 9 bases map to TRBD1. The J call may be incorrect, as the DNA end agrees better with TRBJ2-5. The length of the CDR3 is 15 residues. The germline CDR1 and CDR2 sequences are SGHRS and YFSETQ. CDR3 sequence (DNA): TGCGCCAGCAGCTCCACGGGACAGGGAGAGGAGACCCAGTACTTC. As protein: CASSSTGQGEETQYF.